This T cell receptor (beta chain) is drawn from a study of T-cell reconstitution after alpha-beta-depleted transplantation in children (dated by TCRdb to about 2016). About the study as a whole: Using TCR repertoire profiling, the study quantitatively followed how T-cell immune reconstitution unfolded in children after TCRalphabeta/CD19-depleted allogeneic hematopoietic cell transplantation.

Trimming costs V 5 bases and J 0 bases, and their ends lie 11 bases apart. The CDR3 sequence holds 15 residues, the cysteine and phenylalanine included. Only CDR3 DNA is held: 45 bases, read in frame from base 1. The germline V gene (reference sequence) sets CDR1 to LNHDA and CDR2 to SQIVND. As for this clonotype: Which antigen it targets is not known. Base-call qualities are not available, and no considerably larger clone is one nucleotide away.

The library was built by means of PCR. TCRdb records Illumina HiSeq 2500 as the sequencer. Molecular barcoding was employed in the preparation of TCR libraries, with unique molecular identifiers being used to normalize TCRbeta repertoire quantification. The raw public data were reprocessed by TCRdb itself: fastp quality trimming at Q25, MiXCR clonotype calling, in-frame beta chains only. Each CDR3 protein gets just one entry, which takes the most common genes and DNA from the rows behind it. This sample is represented by just under 350,000 distinct CDR3 sequences; around 16% of them were singletons. In total, the top ten clones hold approximately 44% of the sample. The treatment or condition label, as the study defines it: allogeneic hematopoietic cell transplantation with graft depleted of TCRalphabeta T cells and CD19 B cells. The children who served as transplant recipients had been given grafts of TCRalphabeta/CD19-depleted allogeneic hematopoietic cells.

Summary of the overall study and its limitations: About two months after transplant, the apparently early recovery of alphabetaT-cell counts reportedly depended on just several hundred clones that had expanded rapidly and came from non-depleted graft cells. In some patients, the high TCRbeta diversity seen at day 60 was put down to recipient T cells and intrathymic progenitors that had survived conditioning. Hyperexpanded clone frequencies declined over subsequent months; after one year, T-cell counts and TCRbeta diversity were mostly attributed to newly produced T cells.

This chain joins TRBV19 to TRBJ2-4, with the D gene call left open. Source: PBMCs, mostly from graft donor cells, taken 360 days after TCRalphabeta/CD19-depleted stem cell transplant. This TCR was recovered from a male patient aged 2-15 years who had a stem cell transplant for acute lymphoblastic leukemia, so the T cells may come from the graft donor. The sequence in DNA is TGTGCCAGTAGTGGCGCCGTGATAGCCAAAAACATTCAGTACTTC. Its amino acids are CASSGAVIAKNIQYF.